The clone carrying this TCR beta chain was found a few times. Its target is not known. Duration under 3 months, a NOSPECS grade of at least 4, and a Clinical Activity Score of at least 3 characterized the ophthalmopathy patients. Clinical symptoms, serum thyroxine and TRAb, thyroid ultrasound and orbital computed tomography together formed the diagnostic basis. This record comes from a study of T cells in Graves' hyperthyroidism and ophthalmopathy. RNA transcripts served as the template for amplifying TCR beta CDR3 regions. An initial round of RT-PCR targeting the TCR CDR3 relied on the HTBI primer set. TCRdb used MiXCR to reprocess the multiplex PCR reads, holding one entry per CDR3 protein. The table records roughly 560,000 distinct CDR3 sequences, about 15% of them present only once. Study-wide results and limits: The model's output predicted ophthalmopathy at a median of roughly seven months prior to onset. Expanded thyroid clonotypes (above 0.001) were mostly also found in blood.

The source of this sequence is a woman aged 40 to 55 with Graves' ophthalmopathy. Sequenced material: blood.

CDR3 sequence (DNA): TGTGCCTGGAGTCGGGACATCCTGAGCTCCTACGAGCAGTACTTC. It is translated as CAWSRDILSSYEQYF. The chain uses TRBV30 and TRBJ2-7; maybe TRBD1 (6 bases). The CDR3 runs to 15 residues. Trimming stripped 2 bases from V and 0 bases from J, with 14 bases between. The germline V gene encodes CDR1 GTSNPN and CDR2 SVGIG (reference sequence).